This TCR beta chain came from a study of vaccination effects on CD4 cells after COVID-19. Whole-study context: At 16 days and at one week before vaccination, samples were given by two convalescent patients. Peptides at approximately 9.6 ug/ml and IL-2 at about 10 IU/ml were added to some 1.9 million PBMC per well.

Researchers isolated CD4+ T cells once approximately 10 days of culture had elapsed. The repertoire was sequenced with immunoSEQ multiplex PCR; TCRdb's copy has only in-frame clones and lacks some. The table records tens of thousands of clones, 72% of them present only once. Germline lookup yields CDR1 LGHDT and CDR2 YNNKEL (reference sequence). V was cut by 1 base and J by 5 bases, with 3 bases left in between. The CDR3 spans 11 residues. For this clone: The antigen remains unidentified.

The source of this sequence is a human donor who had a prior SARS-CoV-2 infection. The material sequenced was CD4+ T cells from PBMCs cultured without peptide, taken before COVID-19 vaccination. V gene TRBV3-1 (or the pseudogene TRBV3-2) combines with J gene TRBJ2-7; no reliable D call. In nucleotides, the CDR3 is TGTGCCAGCAGCCAAGGGGACGAGCAGTACTTC. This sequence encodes CASSQGDEQYF.